What follows are 16 T cell receptor beta chains derived from one specimen sequenced in a study of blood T cell repertoires in COVID-19. Clones were sequenced by immunoSEQ multiplex PCR, and TCRdb holds only the in-frame ones, with some missing. The table has approximately 250,000 clones, roughly 86% seen once. Material for sequencing was peripheral blood. These receptors originate from a man aged 45-65 years with acute or convalescent COVID-19.

The chain joins TRBV28 to TRBJ1-5; perhaps TRBD1 as D (6 bases). Germline V lookup: CDR1 MDHEN, CDR2 SYDVKM. Trimming removed 2 bases at V and 7 bases at J, with 15 bases between. CDR3 size: 15 residues. Written as DNA, the CDR3 is TGTGCCAGCAGTTTACATCAGGGGTCAAGACAGCCCCAGCATTTT. Translating gives CASSLHQGSRQPQHF.

The chain has TRBV6-5 and TRBJ1-1; 9 bases map to TRBD1. The CDR3 is made up of 15 amino acids. V lost 7 bases, J lost 2 bases, and 8 bases stayed unmatched. Germline values: CDR1 MNHEY, CDR2 SVGAGI. The CDR3 DNA reads as TGTGCCAGCACCGCCGGGGGACAGGGCAACACTGAAGCTTTCTTT. Residues: CASTAGGQGNTEAFF.

This chain joins TRBV10-3 and TRBJ2-7, with a possible D match to TRBD2 (5 bases). Germline V gene lookup returns CDR1 ENHRY and CDR2 SYGVKD. With 2 bases removed from V and 3 bases from J, the gap between germline ends came to 5 bases. CDR3 length: 12 residues. CDR3 protein: CAISERDYEQYF. The CDR3 DNA is TGTGCCATCAGTGAGCGGGACTACGAGCAGTACTTC.

V gene TRBV5-1 combines with J gene TRBJ1-2, with TRBD1 matching 8 bases. This CDR3 is 14 amino acids long. The V segment lost 4 bases and the J segment 6 bases; nucleotides outside the gene matches: 8. From germline, CDR1 is SGHRS and CDR2 YFSETQ. CDR3 sequence (DNA): TGCGCCAGCAGCACAACGGCCAGGGGGCATGGCTACACCTTC. Its translation: CASSTTARGHGYTF.

The rearrangement links TRBV6-5 to TRBJ2-7, with unresolved D. Trimming took off 2 bases at V and 0 bases at J, with 8 bases between the two ends. The CDR3 spans 14 residues. CDR1 and CDR2 from the germline V gene are MNHEY and SVGAGI. The CDR3 here is CASSYNSFSYEQYF. The CDR3 nucleotides read TGTGCCAGCAGTTACAACAGCTTCTCCTACGAGCAGTACTTC.

The chain is built from TRBV30 and TRBJ1-1, with TRBD1 identical over 7 bases. The germline CDR1 and CDR2 sequences are GTSNPN and SVGIG (reference sequence). The CDR3 length is 13 residues. V lost 2 bases and J lost 1; bases outside the gene matches: 1. CDR3 protein: CAWSWTGNTEAFF. As DNA, the CDR3 is TGTGCCTGGAGTTGGACAGGGAACACTGAAGCTTTCTTT.

The rearrangement uses TRBV5-1 and TRBJ2-2; 11 bases fit TRBD1. This CDR3 comprises 17 residues. Germline CDR1 reads SGHRS; CDR2 reads YFSETQ. V gave up 4 bases and J gave up 5 bases; unmatched junction bases: 10. The CDR3 nucleotides are TGCGCCAGCAGCCTCCGGACAGGGGGCAGGTGGACCGGGGAGCTGTTTTTT. Its protein product is CASSLRTGGRWTGELFF.

The gene calls are TRBV30 and TRBJ1-6; D unresolved. Trimming pared 3 bases from V and 5 bases from J, leaving 11 bases between. The CDR3 covers 14 residues. Germline loops: CDR1 GTSNPN, CDR2 SVGIG (reference sequence). Here the CDR3 DNA reads TGTGCCTGGAGCCGCTCTGTAGATAATTCACCCCTCCACTTT. This sequence encodes CAWSRSVDNSPLHF.

This clone has just a few counts. This rearrangement joins TRBV30 to TRBJ1-4, with D perhaps matching TRBD1 (5 bases). Trimming cost V 2 bases and J 7 bases, with 17 bases left between them. Germline V gene lookup returns CDR1 GTSNPN and CDR2 SVGIG (reference sequence). The CDR3 is made up of 15 amino acids. The CDR3 DNA follows: TGTGCCTGGAGTTCCGGCGGGGGAGCAGGTGAAAAACTGTTTTTT. Amino acid sequence: CAWSSGGGAGEKLFF.

This chain uses TRBV3-1 (or the pseudogene TRBV3-2) with TRBJ2-1; 9 nucleotides line up with TRBD2. The CDR3 has 14 amino acids. In germline, CDR1 is LGHDT, CDR2 YNNKEL (reference sequence). Germline trimming cut 6 bases from V and 9 bases from J; bases unmatched to any gene: 9. CDR3 DNA: TGTGCCAGCAGACAAACTAGCGGGCGGGGTGAGCAGTTCTTC. Protein sequence: CASRQTSGRGEQFF.

The chain recombines TRBV24-1 with TRBJ1-5; D remains ambiguous. The CDR3 loop spans 14 amino acids. V lost 4 bases, J lost 3 bases, and 9 bases lay in between. Germline V lookup: CDR1 KGHDR, CDR2 SFDVKD. The chain's CDR3 is CATSESGLNQPQHF. CDR3 DNA: TGTGCCACCAGTGAGTCAGGTCTCAATCAGCCCCAGCATTTT.

V usage is TRBV20-1 and J usage is TRBJ2-7; 7 nucleotides match TRBD1. Losses at the gene ends were 3 bases for V and 0 bases for J; bases not matched to a gene: 8. The CDR3 has 15 residues. CDR1 DFQATT and CDR2 SNEGSKA come from the germline V gene (reference sequence). CDR3 DNA sequence: TGCAGTGCTAGTGGGGCCGGGACAGACTCCTACGAGCAGTACTTC. Translation: CSASGAGTDSYEQYF.

The chain is built from TRBV27 and TRBJ1-1; a weak D match, TRBD1 (5 bases). Looked up from germline, CDR1 is MNHEY and CDR2 is SMNVEV (reference sequence). The CDR3 contains 14 residues. V was cut by 8 bases and J by 5 bases, with 18 bases left in between. The CDR3 DNA reads TGTGCCAGCGCCCCCGGCTCAGGGCGGACTGAAGCTTTCTTT. It yields the protein CASAPGSGRTEAFF.

This sequence joins TRBV28 and TRBJ1-1, with D unresolved. The CDR3 is 13 residues long. V was trimmed by 6 bases and J by 7 bases, leaving 15 bases between them. Germline values: CDR1 MDHEN, CDR2 SYDVKM. The CDR3 sequence: CASRYPGISEAFF. CDR3 nucleotide sequence: TGTGCCAGCAGGTACCCAGGTATCAGTGAAGCTTTCTTT.

The gene calls are TRBV28 and TRBJ2-7, with a weak D call TRBD2 (6 bases). The V end was cut by 6 bases, the J end by 3 bases, with 18 bases between. The CDR3 extends over 15 amino acids. Germline lookup yields CDR1 MDHEN and CDR2 SYDVKM. CDR3: CASSQVEGSHYEQYF. The CDR3 DNA is TGTGCCAGCAGCCAGGTGGAGGGGTCCCACTACGAGCAGTACTTC.

V gene TRBV5-4 combines with J gene TRBJ2-7; perhaps TRBD2 as D (6 bases). The CDR3 has 14 amino acids. Germline V gene lookup returns CDR1 SGHNT and CDR2 YYREEE (reference sequence). V shed 1 base and J shed 3 bases, with 11 bases lying between them. The CDR3 loop reads CASSLSGGVYEQYF. For the CDR3, the DNA is TGTGCCAGCAGCTTGTCCGGGGGAGTCTACGAGCAGTACTTC.